This TCR beta chain was identified during a study of T cell repertoires in cytomegalovirus infection. TCRdb redid the calling of the reads with MiXCR, one entry per CDR3 protein. The sample lists over 250,000 distinct CDR3 sequences, roughly 24% occurring once. This clonotype came up once. The antigen is unknown. Study results and limitations: Public TCR beta family frequency separated CMV-and-HLA carriers, including in an independent cohort.

The V gene's germline CDR1 is SGHRS and CDR2 YFSETQ. CDR3 size: 15 residues. With 1 base clipped from V and 1 base from J, the junction kept 4 bases outside the gene matches. The sequence was collected from a human donor in good health (CMV status not recorded). Some clones in this sample may be carry-over from other donors' samples. V usage is TRBV5-1 and J usage is TRBJ2-5; 7 nucleotides agree with TRBD1. Sequences were obtained from PBMCs. The CDR3 spells CASSLNWDSQETQYF. CDR3 nucleotides: TGCGCCAGCAGCTTGAATTGGGACAGCCAAGAGACCCAGTACTTC.